A single sample is the source of the 29 T cell receptor beta chains below, sequenced in a study of shared clonotypes between healthy human individuals. Assay: immunoSEQ multiplex PCR; the TCRdb copy retains only in-frame clones and omits some. Of around 1.4 million clones listed, around 98.5% are singletons. Source material: naive CD4+ T cells sorted from blood. The subset here: CD45RA+ positively selected. The origin of the receptors is a man under 40 in good health.

This sequence joins TRBV11-3 and TRBJ2-7, with D uncertain. The germline gives CDR1 SGHNT, CDR2 YENEEA. CDR3 length: 13 residues. V lost 3 bases and J 0 bases, leaving 6 bases between the germline ends. CDR3 residues: CASSLGFSYEQYF. The CDR3, as DNA: TGTGCCAGCAGCTTGGGGTTCTCCTACGAGCAGTACTTC. The full variable domain, in which reference TRBV11-3 and TRBJ2-7 provide the parts outside the CDR3, is EAGVVQSPRYKIIEKKQPVAFWCNPISGHNTLYWYLQNLGQGPELLIRYENEEAVDDSQLPKDRFSAERLKGVDSTLKIQPAELGDSAVYLCASSLGFSYEQYFGPGTRLTVT.

V and J are TRBV11-2 and TRBJ2-5; a possible D gene is TRBD2 (6 bases). Germline loops: CDR1 SGHAT, CDR2 FQNNGV. The CDR3 has 14 residues. Trimming took off 1 base at V and 5 bases at J, with 11 bases between the two ends. The CDR3 DNA follows: TGTGCCAGCAGCTTAGCGGGAGTGGGGGAGACCCAGTACTTC. This encodes CASSLAGVGETQYF.

The chain joins TRBV16 to TRBJ2-5; tentative D call: TRBD2 (5 bases). Germline V gene sequence: CDR1 KGHSY, CDR2 FQNENV. V shed 5 bases and J shed 5 bases, with 15 bases lying between them. CDR3 length: 14 residues. CDR3 loop: CASSGGLTWETQYF. The CDR3 DNA reads as TGTGCCAGCAGCGGAGGACTTACCTGGGAGACCCAGTACTTC.

The rearrangement uses TRBV7-2 and TRBJ2-4, with 7 bases identical to TRBD1. Germline V gene data show CDR1 as SGHTA and CDR2 as FQGNSA. Losses at the gene ends were 1 base for V and 4 bases for J; bases not matched to a gene: 4. The CDR3 loop spans 15 amino acids. This CDR3 reads CASSLEGTVKNIQYF. The CDR3 DNA reads TGTGCCAGCAGCTTAGAGGGGACAGTGAAAAACATTCAGTACTTC.

CDR3 sequence reads: CAITRLAGRTDTQYF. CDR3 nucleotide sequence: TGCGCCATCACTCGACTAGCGGGACGCACAGATACGCAGTATTTT. The rearrangement joins TRBV10-1 to TRBJ2-3; 11 bases are shared with TRBD2. After removal of 10 bases from V and 1 base from J, the junction contained 7 bases not matched to a gene. The CDR3 consists of 15 residues. Germline V gene lookup returns CDR1 WNHNN and CDR2 SYGVQD (reference sequence).

V is TRBV5-4 and J is TRBJ2-7, with TRBD1 as a possible D gene (6 bases). The germline V and J ends were trimmed by 3 bases and 2 bases, with 12 bases remaining between them. Germline CDR1 and CDR2: SGHNT and YYREEE (reference sequence). This CDR3 contains 14 residues. This chain's CDR3 is CASSSNTGPYEQYF. In DNA form, the CDR3 reads TGTGCCAGCAGCTCTAATACAGGGCCCTACGAGCAGTACTTC.

The gene calls are TRBV5-5 and TRBJ2-7; 8 bases align to TRBD1. Germline V gives CDR1 SGHKS, CDR2 YYEKEE (reference sequence). The V and J ends lost 4 bases and 9 bases, in that order; junction bases with no gene match: 6. This CDR3 comprises 12 residues. The CDR3 loop reads CASSVDRAVQYF. DNA for the CDR3: TGTGCCAGCAGCGTGGACAGGGCGGTGCAGTACTTC.

The chain joins TRBV5-4 to TRBJ2-7; 7 nucleotides align to TRBD1. This CDR3 is 14 amino acids long. The V gene's germline CDR1 is SGHNT and CDR2 YYREEE (reference sequence). J was trimmed by 6 bases and V by 4 bases; bases with no gene match: 10. CDR3 sequence (DNA): TGTGCCAGCAGCAGAATGGGACAGTCTATCGAGCAGTACTTC. The encoded protein is CASSRMGQSIEQYF.

J is TRBJ1-1 and V is TRBV18; D might be TRBD1 (6 bases). The CDR3 is made up of 15 amino acids. Trimming cost V 0 bases and J 2 bases, with 10 bases left between them. Germline V gene data show CDR1 as KGHSH and CDR2 as LQKENI. This chain's CDR3 is CASSPPSGVNTEAFF. CDR3 DNA sequence: TGTGCCAGCTCACCACCGTCAGGGGTCAACACTGAAGCTTTCTTT.

The rearrangement uses TRBV29-1 and TRBJ2-7; the D gene is possibly TRBD1 (6 bases). CDR1 and CDR2 from the germline V gene are SQVTM and ANQGSEA. Trimming removed 4 bases at V and 4 bases at J, with 26 bases between. The CDR3 extends over 17 amino acids. This chain's CDR3 is CSVAYIGIFGTPYEQYF. In DNA form, the CDR3 reads TGCAGCGTTGCCTATATAGGAATATTCGGGACACCTTACGAGCAGTACTTC.

Of note for this clone: The junction departs from the called germline gene at one end, perhaps through a read error. The rearrangement links TRBV28 to TRBJ2-7; 8 positions agree with TRBD2. CDR1 MDHEN and CDR2 SYDVKM come from the germline V gene. This CDR3 spans 15 amino acids. The CDR3 loop reads CASSLSTSDRSEQYF. Here the CDR3 DNA reads TGTGCCAGCAGCTTATCGACTAGCGACAGGAGCGAGCAGTACTTC. The full variable domain, with the rest looked up from reference TRBV28 and TRBJ2-7, is DVKVTQSSRYLVKRTGEKVFLECVQDMDHENMFWYRQDPGLGLRLIYFSYDVKMKEKGDIPEGYSVSREKKERFSLILESASTNQTSMYLCASSLSTSDRSEQYFGPGTRLTVT.

Worth noting for this clone: The identical CDR3 is also encoded by other nucleotide sequences in the sample. V and J are TRBV5-4 and TRBJ2-7; no definite D call. CDR1 is SGHNT and CDR2 is YYREEE in the germline V gene (reference sequence). CDR3 size: 13 residues. V dropped 1 base and J dropped 0 bases, with 5 bases sitting between them. In DNA, the CDR3 is TGTGCCAGCAGCTTGATTAGCTCCTACGAGCAGTACTTC. It yields the protein CASSLISSYEQYF. Supplemented by reference TRBV5-4 and TRBJ2-7, the full variable domain reads ETGVTQSPTHLIKTRGQQVTLRCSSQSGHNTVSWYQQALGQGPQFIFQYYREEENGRGNFPPRFSGLQFPNYSSELNVNALELDDSALYLCASSLISSYEQYFGPGTRLTVT.

The rearrangement joins TRBV7-9 to TRBJ2-5; D might be TRBD1 (5 bases). V was pared by 2 bases and J by 4 bases, with 20 bases between. From germline, CDR1 is SEHNR and CDR2 FQNEAQ (reference sequence). The CDR3 runs to 17 residues. The CDR3 DNA sequence: TGTGCCAGCAGCTTAACCCCGGGCCCCAGGGTGGGAGAGACCCAGTACTTC. Protein sequence: CASSLTPGPRVGETQYF.

Concerning this clone itself: The germline gene is not matched at one end of the junction; a read error may be the cause. The chain is built from TRBV9 and TRBJ2-3; either TRBD1 or TRBD2 may supply D (5 bases each). CDR3 length: 18 residues. CDR1 and CDR2 from the germline V gene are SGDLS and YYNGEE. CDR3 DNA: TGTGCCAGCAGCGGTGGACCCCTAGGGGAGTTCCCCACACATACGCAGTATTTT. The encoded protein is CASSGGPLGEFPTHTQYF.

This chain uses TRBV7-6 with TRBJ2-3, with 12 bases that match TRBD2. This CDR3 is built from 20 residues. V lost 2 bases to trimming and J lost 4 bases; unmatched junction nucleotides: 16. Germline V gene lookup returns CDR1 SGHVS and CDR2 FNYEAQ. CDR3 loop: CASSLRQGASGRARADTQYF. The CDR3 nucleotides read TGTGCCAGCAGCTTACGGCAGGGGGCTAGCGGGAGGGCCAGGGCAGATACGCAGTATTTT. The full variable domain, rest sourced from reference TRBV7-6 and TRBJ2-3, is GAGVSQSPRYKVTKRGQDVALRCDPISGHVSLYWYRQALGQGPEFLTYFNYEAQQDKSGLPNDRFSAERPEGSISTLTIQRTEQRDSAMYRCASSLRQGASGRARADTQYFGPGTRLTVL.

This clone was found once. V usage is TRBV9 and J usage is TRBJ2-5; no firm D call. Germline V lookup: CDR1 SGDLS, CDR2 YYNGEE. The CDR3 runs 17 residues. The V gene lost 0 bases and the J gene lost 5 bases, with 20 bases spanning the gap. CDR3 DNA: TGTGCCAGCAGCGTAGATTCGGCAGCGACTCGGTTGGAGACCCAGTACTTC. It yields the protein CASSVDSAATRLETQYF.

A note on this clone: The same CDR3 can be traced to other DNA sequences in this sample. The chain has TRBV5-4 and TRBJ2-5; 8 positions agree with TRBD1. J gave up 4 bases and V 3 bases, and 5 bases lay outside the gene matches. The CDR3 is made up of 14 amino acids. Germline lookup yields CDR1 SGHNT and CDR2 YYREEE (reference sequence). CDR3 residues: CASSSGQGRETQYF. As DNA, the CDR3 is TGTGCCAGCAGCTCCGGACAGGGCAGAGAGACCCAGTACTTC.

This clone was picked up a small number of times. Additional DNA sequences in this sample encode the identical CDR3. DNA of the CDR3: TGTGCCAGCAGTCTCCGGACTAGCGGTTACAATGAGCAGTTCTTC. This translates into CASSLRTSGYNEQFF. The chain links TRBV27 to TRBJ2-1, with TRBD2 matching 10 bases. Germline-derived CDR1 and CDR2 are MNHEY and SMNVEV (reference sequence). This CDR3 has 15 residues. Trimming at V came to 5 bases and at J to 4 bases, leaving 5 bases not matched to a gene.

The chain employs TRBV7-2 and TRBJ2-2, with 8 bases lining up with TRBD2. V gave up 6 bases and J gave up 0 bases; unmatched junction bases: 12. Germline V gene data show CDR1 as SGHTA and CDR2 as FQGNSA. The CDR3 is made up of 18 amino acids. Written as DNA, the CDR3 is TGTGCCAGCAGGAGTCGTAGCGGGACCTTCGCGAACACCGGGGAGCTGTTTTTT. Protein product: CASRSRSGTFANTGELFF.

This clone was detected only once. The chain uses TRBV6-5 and TRBJ1-2, with TRBD1 matching 7 bases. The CDR3 covers 14 residues. The ends lost 0 bases at V and 7 bases at J; junction bases unmatched: 5. Per the germline V gene, CDR1 is MNHEY and CDR2 is SVGAGI. In nucleotides, the CDR3 is TGTGCCAGCAGTTACTCGCCAGGGGGAAGTGGCTACACCTTC. Its protein is CASSYSPGGSGYTF.

V and J are TRBV7-9 and TRBJ2-2; the D is unclear. The CDR3 sequence is 16 residues long. The germline CDR1 and CDR2 sequences are SEHNR and FQNEAQ (reference sequence). The V gene lost 2 bases and the J gene lost 7 bases, with 17 bases spanning the gap. The CDR3 loop is CASSLQASLLGGELFF. The DNA of the CDR3 is TGTGCCAGCAGCTTACAGGCCTCTCTGTTGGGCGGGGAGCTGTTTTTT. Together with reference TRBV7-9 and TRBJ2-2, the CDR3 gives the full variable domain: DTGVSQNPRHKITKRGQNVTFRCDPISEHNRLYWYRQTLGQGPEFLTYFQNEAQLEKSRLLSDRFSAERPKGSFSTLEIQRTEQGDSAMYLCASSLQASLLGGELFFGEGSRLTVL.

The chain couples TRBV25-1 to TRBJ2-6, with D perhaps matching TRBD1 (5 bases). The CDR3 runs to 14 residues. The ends were cut back, 5 bases at V and 4 bases at J, with 9 bases in the middle. Germline V gene sequence: CDR1 MGHDK, CDR2 SYGVNS. The CDR3 spells CASSTGAGANVLTF. The CDR3 region has the DNA TGTGCCAGCAGTACTGGGGCGGGGGCCAACGTCCTGACTTTC.

A single count supports this clone. The rearrangement links TRBV9 to TRBJ1-2; D uncertain. The V end was cut by 3 bases, the J end by 4 bases, with 13 bases between. The CDR3 sequence is 14 residues long. CDR1 SGDLS and CDR2 YYNGEE come from the germline V gene. In nucleotides, the CDR3 is TGTGCCAGCAGCGCCACCGGTTTTGGCTATGGCTACACCTTC. Encoded protein: CASSATGFGYGYTF.

A word on this clone: One end of the junction varies from germline; a read error may be responsible. The V gene is TRBV7-7, the J gene TRBJ2-1, with D unresolved. In germline, CDR1 is SSHAT, CDR2 FNYEAQ (reference sequence). CDR3 length equals 14 residues. CDR3 sequence (DNA): TGTGCTAGCAGCCCATCGAGCTCCTACAATGAGCAGTTCTTC. Its translation is CASSPSSSYNEQFF.

The table lists this clone with a count of one. J is TRBJ1-1 and V is TRBV6-5; possibly TRBD1 for D (5 bases). V was pared by 6 bases and J by 0 bases, with 14 bases between. Germline CDR1 reads MNHEY; CDR2 reads SVGAGI. This CDR3 has 15 amino acids. The CDR3 bases are TGTGCCAGCAGCTCCCCGGGGGGTGTGAACACTGAAGCTTTCTTT. This encodes CASSSPGGVNTEAFF.

J is TRBJ2-7 and V is TRBV18, with TRBD2 matching 10 bases. The V gene's germline CDR1 is KGHSH and CDR2 LQKENI. The ends lost 4 bases at V and 0 bases at J; junction bases unmatched: 9. The CDR3 sequence is 17 residues long. The CDR3 region is CASSQPELAGYSYEQYF. The CDR3, as DNA: TGTGCCAGCTCACAGCCGGAACTAGCGGGATACTCCTACGAGCAGTACTTC.

The genes are TRBV5-1 and TRBJ2-1, with unresolved D. The V and J ends lost 0 bases and 5 bases respectively, with 15 bases between them. The CDR3 sequence is 16 residues long. Germline CDR1 and CDR2: SGHRS and YFSETQ. CDR3 bases: TGCGCCAGCAGCTTGGTACATCTGGACGCCAACAATGAGCAGTTCTTC. Its translation is CASSLVHLDANNEQFF.

J is TRBJ2-3 and V is TRBV18; D is unclear. The CDR3 contains 12 residues. Looked up from germline, CDR1 is KGHSH and CDR2 is LQKENI. Between the trimmed V and J ends, which lost 6 bases and 8 bases, there was a span of 12 bases. CDR3 in amino acids: CASSPVQSTQYF. In DNA, the CDR3 is TGTGCCAGCTCTCCTGTACAGAGTACGCAGTATTTT.

J is TRBJ1-1 and V is TRBV4-2; the D is unclear. The CDR3 has 11 residues. CDR1 is LGHNA, CDR2 YNFKEQ, per germline. V was cut by 1 base and J by 7 bases, with 4 bases left in between. DNA for the CDR3: TGTGCCAGCAGCCAAGCGGGTGAAGCTTTCTTT. Residues: CASSQAGEAFF.